Here is one T cell receptor beta chain with its context. The target of this receptor is not known. No base qualities exist here, and no much larger clone lies one base off it. This sample stems from a study of blood T cell repertoires in COVID-19 (TCRdb year 2020). Regarding the study in general: Samples covering the acute and convalescent phases of COVID-19 were provided by collaborators in the United States, Italy and Spain. The material from the prospective study consisted of cDNA or gDNA derived from T cells, B-cell-depleted T cells, or PBMCs. The dataset comprised deeply sampled blood TCRbeta repertoires from subjects exposed to, actively infected with, or recovered from COVID-19. The repertoires were released in a freely available public database intended as a resource for research on the immune response to SARS-CoV-2. Samples were obtained from the ongoing ImmuneRACE study (first 160 participants) and from over a thousand subjects provided by 6 global collaborators. Sample metadata almost always included a de-identified subject ID, COVID-19 status, age in years and sex. Where available, HLA class I and class II types were taken from metadata supplied by the sample provider and were not determined by assay-based typing.

Broad study findings and their caveats: Clinical and demographic metadata were provided uncurated, with the amount varying by source and participant.

The immunoSEQ Assay, a bias-controlled multiplex PCR, was used to amplify TCRbeta CDR3 regions from genomic DNA. As for the authors' bioinformatics: The number of nucleated cells in each sample was estimated by amplification of reference gene primers within the assay. Sequence reads were collapsed and filtered to measure the absolute abundance of every unique TCRbeta CDR3 rearrangement. For each sample, productive Simpson clonality was calculated as the square root of Simpson's diversity index over productive rearrangements. Here the immuneACCESS table is served through TCRdb, limited to in-frame sequences with V and J called. Missing clones are a known gap in these copies; in checked studies unresolved V genes cover under half, and the rest lacks a known reason. V and J calls and clone size are those listed in that table; D and trimming were worked out from the DNA. The sample contains about 45,000 clones, 90% of them found a single time. Clones ranked in the top ten supply around 5% of the sample.

According to the germline V gene, CDR1 reads MNHEY and CDR2 reads SVGAGI. Reading from cysteine to phenylalanine, the CDR3 counts 15 amino acids. Of all the DNA, just the CDR3 is kept, 45 bases in frame from base 1. At the junction V is shortened by 0 bases and J by 4 bases, with 9 bases in between. Each collaborating institution followed its own protocols to collect whole blood in K2EDTA tubes. For TCRbeta analysis, collaborator samples were shipped as frozen whole blood, as isolated PBMCs, or as DNA extracted from either sample type. Here the chain combines TRBV6-5 and TRBJ1-4; possibly the D gene is TRBD1, per 6 matching bases. This clonotype was obtained from a human donor in a cohort sampled during active COVID-19. Sequenced sample: peripheral blood. In nucleotide form, the sequence is TGTGCCAGCAGTTACTCTGGGGGCTTTAATGAAAAACTGTTTTTT. Protein translation: CASSYSGGFNEKLFF.